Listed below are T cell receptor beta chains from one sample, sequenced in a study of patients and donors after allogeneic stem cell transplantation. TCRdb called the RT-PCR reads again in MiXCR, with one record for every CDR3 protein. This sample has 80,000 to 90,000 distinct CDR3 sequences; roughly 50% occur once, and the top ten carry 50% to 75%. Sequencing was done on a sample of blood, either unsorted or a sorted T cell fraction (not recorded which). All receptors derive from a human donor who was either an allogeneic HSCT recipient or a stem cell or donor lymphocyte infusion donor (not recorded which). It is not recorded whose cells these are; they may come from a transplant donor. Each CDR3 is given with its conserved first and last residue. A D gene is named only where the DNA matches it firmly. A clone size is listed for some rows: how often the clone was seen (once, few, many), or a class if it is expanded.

cdr3_aa: CASGLSLGVTEAFF
cdr3_nt: TGTGCTAGTGGTTTGTCCTTAGGGGTCACTGAAGCTTTCTTT
v_call: TRBV12-5
clone_size: -
j_call: TRBJ1-1
d_call: -

cdr3_aa: CASSSGTGTYGYTF
cdr3_nt: TGTGCCAGCAGCTCGGGGACAGGGACCTATGGCTACACCTTC
v_call: TRBV12-3/TRBV12-4
clone_size: -
j_call: TRBJ1-2
d_call: TRBD1

cdr3_aa: CASSPLEEGRKAFF
cdr3_nt: TGTGCCAGCAGCCCCCTAGAGGAGGGGAGGAAAGCTTTCTTT
v_call: TRBV7-9
clone_size: few
j_call: TRBJ1-1
d_call: -

cdr3_aa: CASSFTDRDFEQYF
cdr3_nt: TGTGCCAGCAGTTTCACCGACAGGGACTTCGAGCAGTACTTC
v_call: TRBV12-3/TRBV12-4
clone_size: few
j_call: TRBJ2-7
d_call: -

cdr3_aa: CASSLREDYGYTF
cdr3_nt: TGTGCCAGCAGCTTAAGGGAAGACTATGGCTACACCTTC
v_call: TRBV7-3
clone_size: once
j_call: TRBJ1-2
d_call: -

cdr3_aa: CASSGLAEAFF
cdr3_nt: TGTGCCAGCAGTGGGTTGGCTGAAGCTTTCTTT
v_call: TRBV6-6
clone_size: -
j_call: TRBJ1-1
d_call: -

cdr3_aa: CASSSDTLRYGYTF
cdr3_nt: TGCGCCAGCAGCTCGGACACTCTACGGTATGGCTACACCTTC
v_call: TRBV5-1
clone_size: few
j_call: TRBJ1-2
d_call: -

cdr3_aa: CASSDAYNSPLHF
cdr3_nt: TGTGCCAGCAGTGACGCATATAATTCACCCCTCCACTTT
v_call: TRBV25-1
clone_size: few
j_call: TRBJ1-6
d_call: -

cdr3_aa: CASSLDPSATGELFF
cdr3_nt: TGCGCCAGCAGCTTGGATCCTAGCGCGACCGGGGAGCTGTTTTTT
v_call: TRBV5-1
clone_size: -
j_call: TRBJ2-2
d_call: -

cdr3_aa: CASSHLDQGVDYGYTF
cdr3_nt: TGCGCCAGCAGCCATCTTGACCAGGGGGTGGACTATGGCTACACCTTC
v_call: TRBV4-3
clone_size: -
j_call: TRBJ1-2
d_call: TRBD1

cdr3_aa: CASSLGPRGPFMNTEAFF
cdr3_nt: TGTGCCAGCAGCTTAGGGCCTAGGGGGCCATTTATGAACACTGAAGCTTTCTTT
v_call: TRBV7-2
clone_size: -
j_call: TRBJ1-1
d_call: TRBD1

cdr3_aa: CASVNSGGNTIYF
cdr3_nt: TGTGCCAGCGTAAACAGTGGTGGAAACACCATATATTTT
v_call: TRBV12-3/TRBV12-4
clone_size: few
j_call: TRBJ1-3
d_call: -

cdr3_aa: CASSPELSGNTIYF
cdr3_nt: TGTGCCAGCTCACCCGAACTCAGTGGAAACACCATATATTTT
v_call: TRBV18
clone_size: -
j_call: TRBJ1-3
d_call: -

cdr3_aa: CASRGTAQVEAFF
cdr3_nt: TGTGCCAGCAGGGGGACTGCCCAGGTGGAAGCTTTCTTT
v_call: TRBV25-1
clone_size: -
j_call: TRBJ1-1
d_call: -

cdr3_aa: CATSRVLGGSTEAFF
cdr3_nt: TGTGCCACCAGCAGAGTCCTCGGGGGCAGCACTGAAGCTTTCTTT
v_call: TRBV15
clone_size: -
j_call: TRBJ1-1
d_call: -

cdr3_aa: CASSRDSIEAFF
cdr3_nt: TGTGCCAGCAGCCGGGACAGCATTGAAGCTTTCTTT
v_call: TRBV27
clone_size: -
j_call: TRBJ1-1
d_call: TRBD1

cdr3_aa: CASSQTGRTYNEQFF
cdr3_nt: TGTGCCAGCAGCCAAACGGGTAGAACCTACAATGAGCAGTTCTTC
v_call: TRBV3-1
clone_size: -
j_call: TRBJ2-1
d_call: -

cdr3_aa: CASSFRQGGYGYTF
cdr3_nt: TGTGCCAGCAGCTTTAGGCAGGGGGGCTATGGCTACACCTTC
v_call: TRBV7-8
clone_size: few
j_call: TRBJ1-2
d_call: TRBD1

cdr3_aa: CSVGGRTSGTEQFF
cdr3_nt: TGCAGCGTTGGGGGCAGGACTAGCGGGACGGAGCAGTTCTTC
v_call: TRBV29-1
clone_size: -
j_call: TRBJ2-1
d_call: TRBD2

cdr3_aa: CSAKAAPLENTEAFF
cdr3_nt: TGCAGTGCTAAGGCGGCACCCTTGGAGAACACTGAAGCTTTCTTT
v_call: TRBV20-1
clone_size: -
j_call: TRBJ1-1
d_call: -

cdr3_aa: CSAREPSGYSYEQYF
cdr3_nt: TGCAGTGCTAGAGAGCCTAGCGGGTACTCCTACGAGCAGTACTTC
v_call: TRBV20-1
clone_size: few
j_call: TRBJ2-7
d_call: TRBD2

cdr3_aa: CASSPVAFRKGEETQYF
cdr3_nt: TGTGCCAGCAGCCCAGTGGCGTTCCGGAAAGGGGAAGAGACCCAGTACTTC
v_call: TRBV7-2
clone_size: few
j_call: TRBJ2-5
d_call: -

cdr3_aa: CAISGPGQLNQPQHF
cdr3_nt: TGTGCCATCAGTGGCCCGGGACAGTTAAATCAGCCCCAGCATTTT
v_call: TRBV10-3
clone_size: -
j_call: TRBJ1-5
d_call: TRBD1

cdr3_aa: CASSQDLWGGGNQPQHF
cdr3_nt: TGCGCCAGCAGCCAAGATCTCTGGGGAGGGGGCAATCAGCCCCAGCATTTT
v_call: TRBV4-3
clone_size: -
j_call: TRBJ1-5
d_call: -

cdr3_aa: CASSQDEQFF
cdr3_nt: TGTGCCAGCAGTCAGGATGAGCAGTTCTTC
v_call: TRBV7-9
clone_size: -
j_call: TRBJ2-1
d_call: -

cdr3_aa: CASLGGTQYF
cdr3_nt: TGTGCCAGTTTGGGGGGGACCCAGTACTTC
v_call: TRBV6-1
clone_size: -
j_call: TRBJ2-5
d_call: -

cdr3_aa: CASSQANRGSPLHF
cdr3_nt: TGTGCCAGCAGCCAAGCGAACAGGGGTTCACCCCTCCACTTT
v_call: TRBV3-1
clone_size: few
j_call: TRBJ1-6
d_call: TRBD1

cdr3_aa: CASSWGDSPLHF
cdr3_nt: TGTGCCAGCAGCTGGGGGGATTCACCCCTCCACTTT
v_call: TRBV12-3/TRBV12-4
clone_size: few
j_call: TRBJ1-6
d_call: -

cdr3_aa: CASSRMITGNTEAFF
cdr3_nt: TGTGCCAGCAGCCGAATGATCACAGGGAACACTGAAGCTTTCTTT
v_call: TRBV12-3/TRBV12-4
clone_size: few
j_call: TRBJ1-1
d_call: -

cdr3_aa: CASSQAVGGRGYGYTF
cdr3_nt: TGCGCCAGCAGCCAAGCCGTTGGGGGCCGTGGATATGGCTACACCTTC
v_call: TRBV4-1
clone_size: -
j_call: TRBJ1-2
d_call: -

cdr3_aa: CASSSLEGEWGTDTQYF
cdr3_nt: TGTGCCAGCAGCTCACTGGAGGGAGAGTGGGGCACAGATACGCAGTATTTT
v_call: TRBV7-9
clone_size: -
j_call: TRBJ2-3
d_call: -

cdr3_aa: CASSVGDSGLGYTF
cdr3_nt: TGTGCCAGCAGCGTAGGGGACTCCGGACTCGGCTACACCTTC
v_call: TRBV9
clone_size: few
j_call: TRBJ1-2
d_call: -

cdr3_aa: CASSFTTDRMGFYTF
cdr3_nt: TGTGCCAGCAGCTTTACGACCGACCGGATGGGATTCTACACCTTC
v_call: TRBV5-6
clone_size: -
j_call: TRBJ1-2
d_call: -

cdr3_aa: CSARDLTREQYF
cdr3_nt: TGCAGTGCTAGAGACCTGACACGCGAGCAGTACTTC
v_call: TRBV20-1
clone_size: -
j_call: TRBJ2-7
d_call: -

cdr3_aa: CASTKGGLGNSPLHF
cdr3_nt: TGTGCCAGCACCAAAGGAGGGTTGGGGAATTCACCCCTCCACTTT
v_call: TRBV5-6
clone_size: -
j_call: TRBJ1-6
d_call: -

cdr3_aa: CASSEPDRPPRNEQFF
cdr3_nt: TGTGCCAGCAGTGAACCGGACAGGCCCCCTCGCAATGAGCAGTTCTTC
v_call: TRBV2
clone_size: once
j_call: TRBJ2-1
d_call: TRBD1

cdr3_aa: CAISESRSLQETQYF
cdr3_nt: TGTGCCATCAGTGAGTCTAGGAGCCTACAAGAGACCCAGTACTTC
v_call: TRBV10-3
clone_size: -
j_call: TRBJ2-5
d_call: -

cdr3_aa: CASSFRGFTEAFF
cdr3_nt: TGCGCCAGCAGCTTCCGGGGGTTTACTGAAGCTTTCTTT
v_call: TRBV5-1
clone_size: -
j_call: TRBJ1-1
d_call: -

cdr3_aa: CASSPWENTGELFF
cdr3_nt: TGTGCCAGCTCACCCTGGGAGAACACCGGGGAGCTGTTTTTT
v_call: TRBV18
clone_size: -
j_call: TRBJ2-2
d_call: -

cdr3_aa: CASSLTGLRGTEAFF
cdr3_nt: TGCGCCAGCAGCTTGACAGGCCTTCGTGGGACTGAAGCTTTCTTT
v_call: TRBV5-1
clone_size: -
j_call: TRBJ1-1
d_call: -

cdr3_aa: CASSHGPVDRVAEAFF
cdr3_nt: TGTGCCAGCAGCCATGGACCGGTGGACAGGGTCGCTGAAGCTTTCTTT
v_call: TRBV4-2
clone_size: -
j_call: TRBJ1-1
d_call: TRBD1